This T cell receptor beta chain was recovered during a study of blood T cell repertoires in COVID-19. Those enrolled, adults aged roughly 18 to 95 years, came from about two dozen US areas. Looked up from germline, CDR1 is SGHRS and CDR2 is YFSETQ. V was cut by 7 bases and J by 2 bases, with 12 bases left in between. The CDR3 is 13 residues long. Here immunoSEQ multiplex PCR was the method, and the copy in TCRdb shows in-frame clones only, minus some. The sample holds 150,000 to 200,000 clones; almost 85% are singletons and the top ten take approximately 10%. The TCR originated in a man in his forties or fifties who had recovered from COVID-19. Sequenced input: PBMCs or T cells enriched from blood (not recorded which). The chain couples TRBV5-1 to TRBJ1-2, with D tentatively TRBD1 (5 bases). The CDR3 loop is CASGPGGNYGYTF. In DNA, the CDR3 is TGCGCCAGCGGGCCCGGGGGGAACTATGGCTACACCTTC.